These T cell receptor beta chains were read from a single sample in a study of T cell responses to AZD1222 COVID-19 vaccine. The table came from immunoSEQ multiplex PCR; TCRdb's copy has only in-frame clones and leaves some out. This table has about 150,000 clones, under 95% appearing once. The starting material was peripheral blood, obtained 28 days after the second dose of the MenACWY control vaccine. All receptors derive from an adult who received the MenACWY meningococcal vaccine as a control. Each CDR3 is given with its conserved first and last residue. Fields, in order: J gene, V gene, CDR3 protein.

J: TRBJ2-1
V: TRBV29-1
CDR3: CSVEVTGTSYNEQFF

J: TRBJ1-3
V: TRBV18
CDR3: CASSPSLSGNTIYF

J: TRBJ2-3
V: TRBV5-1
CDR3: CASSLDRGTDTQYF

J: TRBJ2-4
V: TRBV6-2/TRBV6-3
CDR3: CASSYGQGGYIQYF

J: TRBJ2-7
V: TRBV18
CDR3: CASSPNPGVASYEQYF

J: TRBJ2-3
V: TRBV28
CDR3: CASVSLTGLALPDTQYF

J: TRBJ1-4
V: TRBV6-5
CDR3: CASGWAWEKLFF

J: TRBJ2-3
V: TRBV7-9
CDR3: CASSTGTSGVTDTQYF

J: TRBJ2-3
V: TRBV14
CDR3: CASSQGSTDTQYF

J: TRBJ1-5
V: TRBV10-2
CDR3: CASSESGRGIIWSNQPQHF

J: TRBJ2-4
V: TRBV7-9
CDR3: CASSGNRAGVAKNIQYF

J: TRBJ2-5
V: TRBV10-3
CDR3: CAIGSQTVETQYF

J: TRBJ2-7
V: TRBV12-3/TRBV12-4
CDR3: CASSLGTGYEQYF

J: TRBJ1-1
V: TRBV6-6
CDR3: CASSYDIDSEAFF

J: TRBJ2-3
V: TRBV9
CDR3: CASSVLSGEITDTQYF

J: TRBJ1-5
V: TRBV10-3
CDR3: CAISRDRHQPQHF

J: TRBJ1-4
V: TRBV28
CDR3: CASRVTGSEREKLFF

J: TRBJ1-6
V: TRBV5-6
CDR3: CASSAQGLGISPLHF

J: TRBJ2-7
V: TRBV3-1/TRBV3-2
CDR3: CASNQMGAGQYEQYF

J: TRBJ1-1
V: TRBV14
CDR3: CASSQGQNTEAFF

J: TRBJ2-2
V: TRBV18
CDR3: CASSPEEGVSGELFF

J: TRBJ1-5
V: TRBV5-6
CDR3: CASSLGDHSNQPQHF

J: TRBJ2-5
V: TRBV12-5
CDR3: CASGVLMEETQYF

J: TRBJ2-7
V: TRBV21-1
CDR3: CASSTMQTGCFHEQYF

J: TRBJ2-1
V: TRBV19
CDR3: CASSLSRGSYNEQFF

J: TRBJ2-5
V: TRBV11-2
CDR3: CASSSGTGVSETQYF

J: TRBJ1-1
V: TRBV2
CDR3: CASSEGWGDRGVAFF

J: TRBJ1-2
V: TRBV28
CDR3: CASSLIGGAGYTF

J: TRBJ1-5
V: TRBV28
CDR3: CASSLGQGHQPQHF

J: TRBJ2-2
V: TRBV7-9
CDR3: CASSLVRSGSPGELFF

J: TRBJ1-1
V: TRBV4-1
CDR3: CASSQERGGVAFF

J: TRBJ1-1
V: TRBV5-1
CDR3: CASRGGQGMNTEAFF

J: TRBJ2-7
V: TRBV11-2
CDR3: CASSFSTAPSGRQYEQYF

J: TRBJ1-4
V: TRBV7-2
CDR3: CASSSTGARNEKLFF

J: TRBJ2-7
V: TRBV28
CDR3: CASRGQGREQYF

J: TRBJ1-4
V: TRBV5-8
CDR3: CASRPGQTSNEKLFF

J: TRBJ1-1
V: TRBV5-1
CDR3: CASSLAGQGWTEAFF

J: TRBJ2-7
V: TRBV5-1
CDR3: CASSPAYHEQYF

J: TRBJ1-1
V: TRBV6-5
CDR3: CASTPEGARTEAFF

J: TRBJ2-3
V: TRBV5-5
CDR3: CASSPIAGVADTQYF

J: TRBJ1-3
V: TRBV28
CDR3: CASSLSTEPLNTIYF

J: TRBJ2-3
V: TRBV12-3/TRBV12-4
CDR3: CASGGTTDTQYF

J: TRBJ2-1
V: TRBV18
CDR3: CASSAILASSYNEQFF

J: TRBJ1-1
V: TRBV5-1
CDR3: CASSPTWVVTEAFF

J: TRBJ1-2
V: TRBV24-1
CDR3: CATSDPTLTGLDGYTF

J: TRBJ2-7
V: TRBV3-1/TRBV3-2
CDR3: CASSYLSGGYEQYF

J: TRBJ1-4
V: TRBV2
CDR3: CASSVGSTNEKLFF

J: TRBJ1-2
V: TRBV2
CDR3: CASSQDGKDGYTF

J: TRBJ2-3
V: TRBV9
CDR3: CASSALAWGTDTQYF

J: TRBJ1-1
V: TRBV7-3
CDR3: CASSYDGMNTEAFF

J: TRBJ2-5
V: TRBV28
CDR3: CASSQRDSWGETQYF

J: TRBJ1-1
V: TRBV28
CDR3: CASRPGQSTEAFF

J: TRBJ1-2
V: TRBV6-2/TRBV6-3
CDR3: CASSGDRGANYGYTF

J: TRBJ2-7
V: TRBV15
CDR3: CATSGSGRRNYEQYF